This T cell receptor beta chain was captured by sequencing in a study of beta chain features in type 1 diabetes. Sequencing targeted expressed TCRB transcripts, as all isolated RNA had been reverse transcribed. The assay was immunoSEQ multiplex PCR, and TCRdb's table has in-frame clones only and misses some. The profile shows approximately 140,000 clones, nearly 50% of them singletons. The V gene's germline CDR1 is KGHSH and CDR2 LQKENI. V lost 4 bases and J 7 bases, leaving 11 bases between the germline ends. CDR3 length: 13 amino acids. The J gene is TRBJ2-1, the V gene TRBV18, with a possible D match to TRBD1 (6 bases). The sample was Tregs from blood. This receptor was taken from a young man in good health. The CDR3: CASSRQTGNEQFF. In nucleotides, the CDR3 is TGTGCCAGCTCACGACAAACAGGGAATGAGCAGTTCTTC.